A single sample is the source of the 12 T cell receptor beta chains below, sequenced in a study of regulatory T cells in long-lasting Graves disease. Building of the TCR beta libraries involved iRepertoire HTBI primers and Arm-PCR of CDR3 regions. Each CDR3 protein is one row after TCRdb ran MiXCR on the multiplex PCR reads. Of 500,000 to 700,000 distinct CDR3 sequences listed, 16% were seen once; the top ten hold approximately 20%. Time point of the sample: newly diagnosed GD, antithyroid drugs for less than 3 months. The authors made the TCR library using RNA they extracted from PBMCs. These data were also reused for a study on T cells in Graves' hyperthyroidism and ophthalmopathy.

The specimen was peripheral blood mononuclear cells (PBMCs), collected at new diagnosis, from a patient treated with antithyroid drugs. The source of these receptors is a woman between 25 and 40 years old with Graves disease.

This sequence joins TRBV7-6 and TRBJ2-5; D ambiguous. Germline CDR1 and CDR2: SGHVS and FNYEAQ. The CDR3 is 14 amino acids. Trimming pared 0 bases from V and 10 bases from J, leaving 15 bases between. This CDR3 is CASSLASGHQGQYF. CDR3 DNA sequence: TGTGCCAGCAGCTTAGCGAGTGGGCACCAAGGCCAGTACTTC.

In its sample, this clonotype was seen a few times. This chain uses TRBV6-4 with TRBJ2-1, with TRBD2 matching 7 bases. This CDR3 has 15 amino acids. After removal of 4 bases from V and 8 bases from J, the junction contained 11 bases not matched to a gene. Germline V lookup: CDR1 MRHNA, CDR2 SNTAGT. CDR3 in DNA: TGTGCCAGCAGTGTAAGCACTAGCGCGGGGGATGAGCAGTTCTTC. Translation gives CASSVSTSAGDEQFF.

The chain carries TRBV11-3 and TRBJ2-1; the D is unclear. CDR3 length: 13 amino acids. V was shortened by 5 bases and J by 10 bases, with 15 bases between the two germline ends. Per germline, CDR1 SGHNT and CDR2 YENEEA. This CDR3 reads CASSPNGFGEQFF. CDR3 sequence (DNA): TGTGCCAGCAGCCCGAACGGGTTCGGGGAGCAGTTCTTC.

The chain links TRBV7-9 to TRBJ2-7, with TRBD1 as a possible D gene (5 bases). This CDR3 is 16 amino acids long. Germline CDR1 reads SEHNR; CDR2 reads FQNEAQ (reference sequence). The V gene lost 0 bases and the J gene lost 3 bases, with 15 bases spanning the gap. The CDR3 bases are TGTGCCAGCAGCTTAGCGCTAACTGGGGCTCTCTACGAGCAGTACTTC. Translation gives CASSLALTGALYEQYF.

Notes on this clonotype: This could be a read error, since a much larger clone is one nucleotide away. The V and J genes are TRBV2 and TRBJ2-3, with no clear D. The CDR3 consists of 16 residues. Trimming took 0 bases from V and 0 from J, leaving 10 bases between them. Germline values: CDR1 SNHLY, CDR2 FYNNEI. The CDR3 nucleotides read TGTGCCAGCAGTGAAGCGTCGGTAGGGAGCACAGATACGCAGTATTTT. Its protein is CASSEASVGSTDTQYF. Using reference TRBV2 and TRBJ2-3 for the parts outside the CDR3, the full variable domain is EPEVTQTPSHQVTQMGQEVILRCVPISNHLYFYWYRQILGQKVEFLVSFYNNEISEKSEIFDDQFSVERPDGSNFTLKIRSTKLEDSAMYFCASSEASVGSTDTQYFGPGTRLTVL.

This clonotype was counted between two and nine times. The V gene is TRBV6-1, the J gene TRBJ2-6; no clear D. V lost 6 bases, J lost 0 bases, and 9 bases lay in between. Per germline, CDR1 MNHNS and CDR2 SASEGT. This CDR3 contains 15 residues. The CDR3 coding sequence is TGTGCCAGCAGCCTCGGGCACTCTGGGGCCAACGTCCTGACTTTC. Encoded protein: CASSLGHSGANVLTF.

This clonotype was observed a handful of times. The chain employs TRBV12-5 and TRBJ2-3; 8 bases fit TRBD2. CDR1 and CDR2 from the germline V gene are LGHNT and FRNRAP. The junction had 3 bases not matched to a gene; V was cut back by 7 bases and J by 0 bases. The CDR3 is made up of 14 amino acids. CDR3 amino acids: CASASGSSTDTQYF. The CDR3 region has the DNA TGTGCTAGTGCTAGCGGGTCCAGCACAGATACGCAGTATTTT.

This clonotype was observed at least ten times. The chain carries TRBV12-3 or TRBV12-4 and TRBJ2-1; TRBD2 matches 7 bases. This CDR3 has 15 residues. J lost 2 bases, V lost 5 bases, and 6 bases had no gene match. DNA of the CDR3: TGTGCCAGCAGTCCGACTAGCTCCACCTACAATGAGCAGTTCTTC. The encoded protein is CASSPTSSTYNEQFF.

This clonotype was picked up a small number of times. The V and J genes are TRBV12-3 or TRBV12-4 and TRBJ2-6, with 10 bases lining up with TRBD1. The CDR3 is 21 residues long. V was pared by 6 bases and J by 0 bases, with 17 bases of the junction left unmatched. The CDR3 reads CASSRLLGQGGPSSGANVLTF. CDR3 nucleotides: TGTGCCAGCAGCCGCCTTCTAGGACAGGGGGGACCAAGCTCTGGGGCCAACGTCCTGACTTTC.

This clonotype was seen at least ten times. The V call is TRBV7-2, the J call TRBJ2-3; D is tentatively TRBD1 or TRBD2 (6 bases each). The germline V gene has CDR1 SGHTA and CDR2 FQGNSA. V dropped 5 bases and J dropped 11 bases, with 14 bases sitting between them. This CDR3 is built from 12 residues. CDR3 sequence: CASSHSGGGQYF. In nucleotides, the CDR3 is TGTGCCAGCAGCCACAGCGGAGGGGGGCAGTATTTT.

This rearrangement joins TRBV28 to TRBJ1-5, with D tentatively TRBD1 (5 bases). In germline, CDR1 is MDHEN, CDR2 SYDVKM. Between the trimmed V and J ends, which lost 1 base and 3 bases, there was a span of 10 bases. This CDR3 is built from 15 residues. CDR3 coding DNA: TGTGCCAGCAGTTTATTGACAGCCACCAATCAGCCCCAGCATTTT. Its protein product is CASSLLTATNQPQHF.

The rearrangement uses TRBV4-1 and TRBJ2-7; D gene ambiguous. The V gene lost 0 bases and the J gene lost 6 bases, with 3 bases spanning the gap. The CDR3 is made up of 11 amino acids. Germline CDR1 MGHRA, CDR2 YSYEKL. The CDR3 DNA sequence: TGCGCCAGCAGCCAAGATGCCGAGCAGTACTTC. This sequence encodes CASSQDAEQYF.